This T cell receptor (beta chain) is drawn from a study of cytomegalovirus exposure and HLA in healthy donors. The overall study: The same platform was used for the 110 or so validation repertoires as for the roughly 660 first-cohort repertoires, as reported in a later analysis. Overall study findings and caveats: Specificity for CMV antigens was confirmed in vitro for a few of the CMV-associated chains. Cytomegalovirus-associated status was assigned to about 150 TCR beta chains.

Only in-frame clones appear in the TCRdb table, and some are missing; sequencing was by immunoSEQ multiplex PCR. The sample has 130,000 to 150,000 clones; approximately 86% are singletons. Note on this clone: Its antigen is unknown.

This TCR was sampled from a man younger than 30 in good health and CMV-seropositive. Material: PBMCs.

DNA for the CDR3: TGTGCCAGCAGCCAAGGGGATAGCGGTTACAATGAGCAGTTCTTC. It codes for CASSQGDSGYNEQFF. The chain joins TRBV4-2 to TRBJ2-1; the D gene is possibly TRBD2 (6 bases). Germline loops: CDR1 LGHNA, CDR2 YNFKEQ. CDR3 length: 15 residues. Trimming shortened V by 1 base and J by 4 bases, and 11 bases separated the two germline ends.